This note documents a single T cell receptor (beta chain) sequence. It lacks a known antigen. No qualities accompany the bases; no much larger clone lies one base away. Library construction relied on PCR. DNA from cultured CD4+ T cells was subjected to TCR sequencing with the Oncomine TCR Beta short-read assay at the Johns Hopkins FTIC core. The QIAamp micro DNA kit was used to extract genomic DNA from the cultured CD4+ T cells. Oncomine TCR Beta libraries from cultured CD4+ T cells were pooled with unique dual indexes and sequenced on an Illumina iSeq 100. Concerning the study's data processing: Non-productive sequences were removed, and CDR3s not starting with C, not ending with F or W, or shorter than 7 amino acids were discarded. Antigen-specific clonotypes were identified using the MANAFEST web application through comparison of peptide-stimulated wells with reference and other culture wells. An FDR below 0.05, an odds ratio above 5, and a productive frequency above 0.1% in at least two of three replicate wells were required for clones to be considered positive. Cross-reactive clonotypes were defined as significantly expanded in both SARS-CoV-2 spike wells and at least one common cold coronavirus spike condition. CDR3 homology was assessed with Levenshtein distances (stringdist) and unrooted phylogenetic trees (ape) in R version 3.6.1. Clones were called with MiXCR by TCRdb after fastp trimmed the public reads at Q25, and only in-frame beta chains were retained. Every entry covers one CDR3 protein and lists the most common genes and DNA from its rows. For this entry, the V and J calls and clone size follow TCRdb and not the study's own pipeline. Recorded for this sample are 10,000 or so distinct CDR3 sequences; 40% to 65% of them occurred a single time. The ten largest clones add up to around 20% of the sample.

The sample's treatment or condition label, in plain terms: approximately nine-day PBMC culture with coronavirus spike peptide pools or control peptides (ViraFEST assay). The ViraFEST assay was used in the study, in which antigen-specific T cells were expanded with peptide pools and expanded clonotypes were subsequently identified by TCR sequencing. The positive SARS-CoV-2 PCR tests of the convalescent patients were dated from March to December 2020, before the Alpha, Beta and Delta variants emerged in the United States. Each well held approximately 2 million PBMCs cultured in IMDM containing approximately 5% human AB serum and around 10 IU/ml IL-2, with 10 ug/ml peptide pools added. Half of the culture medium was replaced with fresh IL-2-containing medium on days 3 and 7. Once the cells had been in culture for approximately 10 days, the EasySep CD4+ T cell isolation kit was used to isolate CD4+ T cells by negative selection. Ficoll-Paque Plus gradient centrifugation was used to isolate PBMCs from whole blood, and the isolated PBMCs were then either used fresh or cryopreserved at -140C. In general, triplicate wells were set up for every culture condition.

Reading the germline V gene gives CDR1 SGHTA and CDR2 FQGNSA. For this chain, trimming is 4 bases at the V end and 1 base at the J end, and the number of junction bases without a gene match is 4. The CDR3 starts with the cysteine, ends with the phenylalanine, and has 15 residues. Only CDR3 DNA is held: 45 bases, read in frame from base 1. The data belong to a study of vaccination and CD4 T cells after COVID-19 (dated by TCRdb to between 2021 and 2022). About the full investigation: Every convalescent patient had a positive nasal swab PCR test for SARS-CoV-2, with mild disease in several patients and severe disease in one. Post-COVID blood samples were collected from convalescent patients a median of around 100 days after diagnosis, with a range of roughly 30 to 161 days. Overlapping spike peptide pools from SARS-CoV-2 and from the common cold coronaviruses HCoV-NL63, HCoV-OC43 and HCoV-229E were used as culture stimuli. The time from the second vaccine dose to post-vaccine blood sampling had a median of around 72 days and ranged from about 12 to 241 days. Control cultures used a CEFX viral epitope pool as positive control, an HIV-1 Nef peptide pool as negative control, or no peptide. The convalescent cohort included six males and four females, with two Hispanic individuals, seven Caucasians, two Asians and one multiracial person. In some eleven COVID-19 convalescent patients and a handful of infection-naive healthy vaccine recipients, researchers compared the spike-specific CD4+ TCR repertoire from before mRNA vaccination with the repertoire from after. Participants received two doses of either the Pfizer-BioNTech BNT162b2 vaccine (n=8) or the Moderna mRNA-1273 vaccine (n=2).

The paper as a whole reports these results and caveats: The median count of SARS-CoV-2-reactive clonotypes went up from 20 to 25 after infection to 38 after vaccination, although the change was not significant. The number of convalescent patients in the study was relatively small, and the study did not examine early timepoints following natural infection. Nearly all vaccine-specific clones in convalescent patients (304 of 307) were mono-reactive for SARS-CoV-2 spike rather than cross-reactive with common cold coronaviruses. In convalescent patients, a median 86.3% of post-vaccine SARS-CoV-2-reactive clones were detected only after vaccination, and vaccine-specific priming was suggested by this finding.

The sequence is built from TRBV7-2 and TRBJ2-5, with 9 middle bases fitting TRBD2. The specimen was CD4+ T cells from blood, cultured in vitro. This receptor was obtained from a human donor who had recovered from COVID-19. In nucleotides, the sequence is TGTGCCAGCAGCTCGGCGACTAGCGGCCAAGAGACCCAGTACTTC. Translation gives CASSSATSGQETQYF.